This is a list of T cell receptor beta chains from one sample in a study of T cell responses to AZD1222 COVID-19 vaccine. The assay was immunoSEQ multiplex PCR, and TCRdb's table has in-frame clones only and misses some. Of some 110,000 clones in the sample, about 82% were seen once. The sample consisted of peripheral blood, taken 28 days after the second AZD1222 dose. Receptors originate from an adult who received the AZD1222 COVID-19 vaccine. Both conserved end residues are part of each CDR3. D genes are given only for firm matches. Clone size is given for some rows only: seen once, a few or many times, or a class if the clone is expanded.

j_gene,abundance,d_gene,v_gene,CDR3nt,CDR3aa
TRBJ2-6,few,.,TRBV4-3,TGCGCCAGCAGCCAAGAGTACACTAGGGTCTCTGGGGCCAACGTCCTGACTTTC,CASSQEYTRVSGANVLTF
TRBJ1-2,.,.,TRBV4-3,TGCGCCAGCGGAATACCCAACGGCAAAGAGTGGAGTGGCTACACCTTC,CASGIPNGKEWSGYTF
TRBJ2-7,.,.,TRBV19,TGTGCCAGTAGTACTATCAGGGGCTACGAGCAGTACTTC,CASSTIRGYEQYF
TRBJ1-5,.,.,TRBV19,TGTGCCAGTAGTATAACAGGGAGCAATCAGCCCCAGCATTTT,CASSITGSNQPQHF
TRBJ1-1,.,.,TRBV6-5,TGTGCCAGCAAACAGGGTTACACTGAAGCTTTCTTT,CASKQGYTEAFF
TRBJ1-4,.,TRBD1,TRBV5-1,TGCGCCAGCAGCGGTGGGACAGGCCCTAATGAAAAACTGTTTTTT,CASSGGTGPNEKLFF
TRBJ2-2,few,.,TRBV5-4,TGTGCCAGCAGCTTGTCAGGGCTCGACACCGGGGAGCTGTTTTTT,CASSLSGLDTGELFF
TRBJ2-2,.,TRBD1,TRBV6-2/TRBV6-3,TGTGCCAGCAGTTACCGGGACAGGGGGGTCGGGGAGCTGTTTTTT,CASSYRDRGVGELFF
TRBJ2-4,.,.,TRBV5-1,TGCGCCAGCAGCTTGGGCACCGGAACCAAAAACATTCAGTACTTC,CASSLGTGTKNIQYF
TRBJ1-6,once,.,TRBV7-8,TGTGCCAGCAGGACGGATGCTGATAATTCACCCCTCCACTTT,CASRTDADNSPLHF
TRBJ2-7,.,.,TRBV3-1/TRBV3-2,TGTGCCAGCAGCCAAACCGGACGGGTTAAGGACTACGAGCAGTACTTC,CASSQTGRVKDYEQYF
TRBJ1-6,few,.,TRBV30,TGTGCCTGGAGTGTACTGGGACGGAATAATTCACCCCTCCACTTT,CAWSVLGRNNSPLHF
TRBJ2-2,.,TRBD1,TRBV7-2,TGTGCCAGCAGTTCACAGGGGGCTCCGAACACCGGGGAGCTGTTTTTT,CASSSQGAPNTGELFF
TRBJ1-2,.,.,TRBV16,TGTGCCAGCAGCCAAACGGACAGTTATTCATATGGCTACACCTTC,CASSQTDSYSYGYTF
TRBJ2-1,once,.,TRBV6-1,TGTGCCAGCAGTGAAGGATGGTACGAGCAGTTCTTC,CASSEGWYEQFF
TRBJ1-2,.,.,TRBV24-1,TGTGCCACCAGTGATTTCGGTGAGAGGGGAGTCTATGGCTACACCTTC,CATSDFGERGVYGYTF
TRBJ1-1,.,.,TRBV6-5,TGTGCCAGTTCCACCTACGGCACTGAAGCTTTCTTT,CASSTYGTEAFF
TRBJ2-7,.,TRBD2,TRBV6-6,TGTGCCAGCAGTTACTTGCGGGAGAACCACGAGCAGTACTTC,CASSYLRENHEQYF
TRBJ2-7,.,TRBD1,TRBV27,TGTGCCAGCAGCCCGGGACAGCCCTACGAGCAGTACTTC,CASSPGQPYEQYF
TRBJ2-2,many,.,TRBV4-3,TGCGCCAGCAGCCAAGATCCCCCGGGGGCTGGCGGGGAGCTGTTTTTT,CASSQDPPGAGGELFF
TRBJ1-1,.,.,TRBV25-1,TGTGCCAGCAAAGGAGTTCTCCCTGAAGCTTTCTTT,CASKGVLPEAFF
TRBJ1-6,.,.,TRBV4-1,TGCGCCAGCAGGGACTCCTATAATTCACCCCTCCACTTT,CASRDSYNSPLHF
TRBJ1-1,few,.,TRBV10-2,TGCGCCAGCAGTGAGTCGACGGTTTCTGAAGCTTTCTTT,CASSESTVSEAFF